The present entry profiles one T cell receptor beta chain with its context. The source of the sample is a study of T cell responses to AZD1222 COVID-19 vaccine. Generated by immunoSEQ multiplex PCR, the TCRdb table keeps only in-frame clones and is missing some. This sample has under 150,000 clones; about 87% occur once, and the top ten carry around 8.6%. The CDR3 runs 16 residues. Per the germline V gene, CDR1 is MNHEY and CDR2 is SVGEGT. V lost 0 bases to trimming and J lost 2 bases, with 13 bases between them. The chain carries TRBV6-2 or TRBV6-3 and TRBJ2-5; the D gene is possibly TRBD2 (6 bases). This TCR came from an adult in good health. This specimen was peripheral blood, taken on day 0 of AZD1222 vaccination. The CDR3 loop reads CASSYSRASEQETQYF. CDR3 in DNA: TGTGCCAGCAGTTACTCGAGGGCTAGCGAGCAAGAGACCCAGTACTTC.